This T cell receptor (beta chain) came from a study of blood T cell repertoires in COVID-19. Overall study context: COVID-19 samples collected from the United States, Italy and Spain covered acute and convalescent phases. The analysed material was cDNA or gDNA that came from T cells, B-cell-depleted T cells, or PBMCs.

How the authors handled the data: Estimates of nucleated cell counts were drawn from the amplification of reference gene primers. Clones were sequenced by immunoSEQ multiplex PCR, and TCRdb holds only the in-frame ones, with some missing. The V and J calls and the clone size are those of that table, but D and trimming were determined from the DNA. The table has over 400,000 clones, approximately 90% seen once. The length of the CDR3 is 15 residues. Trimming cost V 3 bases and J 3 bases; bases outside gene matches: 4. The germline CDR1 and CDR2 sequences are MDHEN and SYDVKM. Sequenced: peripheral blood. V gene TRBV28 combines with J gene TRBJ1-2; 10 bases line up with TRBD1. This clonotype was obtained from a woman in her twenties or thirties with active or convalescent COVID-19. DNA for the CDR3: TGTGCCAGCAGTTTCCCCGGACAGGGGGACTATGGCTACACCTTC. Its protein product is CASSFPGQGDYGYTF.